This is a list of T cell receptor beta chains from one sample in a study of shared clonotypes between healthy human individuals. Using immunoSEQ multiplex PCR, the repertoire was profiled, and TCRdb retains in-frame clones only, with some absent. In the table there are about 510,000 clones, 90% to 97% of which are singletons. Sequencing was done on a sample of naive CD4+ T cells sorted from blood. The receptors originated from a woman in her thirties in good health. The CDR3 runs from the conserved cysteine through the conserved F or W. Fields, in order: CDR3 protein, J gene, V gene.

CASSSRGVQETQYF TRBJ2-5 TRBV7-9
CASSSTSGRVYEQFF TRBJ2-1 TRBV7-8
CASSIGTSGRHDRTKAFF TRBJ2-1 TRBV19
CASSLGITDTQYF TRBJ2-3 TRBV18
CASSFERETDTQYF TRBJ2-3 TRBV7-9
CASSELGLYAQYF TRBJ2-3 TRBV10-1
CASSQGVRNPRDLDEQYF TRBJ2-7 TRBV4-1
CASSLVAPLAGGPIEQFF TRBJ2-1 TRBV5-4
CASSKGAGNTQYF TRBJ2-3 TRBV6-5
CASSAGQGRTEAFF TRBJ1-1 TRBV18
CASSDQARLAGGFSSREQYF TRBJ2-7 TRBV6-1
CASTSGLAGRYEQYF TRBJ2-7 TRBV19
CASSLSGQGFSTEAFF TRBJ1-1 TRBV27
CASSAGGPAVNSPLHF TRBJ1-6 TRBV6-4
CASSSRTSGSYEQYF TRBJ2-7 TRBV19
CASSLDRGGEQFF TRBJ2-1 TRBV7-8
CASSPGTGNYGYTF TRBJ1-2 TRBV5-1
CASSTAATREQFF TRBJ2-1 TRBV18
CASSEAEGRDGYTF TRBJ1-2 TRBV6-1
CASSSGKQGRPEAFF TRBJ1-1 TRBV27
CASSMGTSRQETQYF TRBJ2-5 TRBV6-4
CAWSPGTLYGYTF TRBJ1-2 TRBV30
CASSQQPGLAGPSYEQYF TRBJ2-7 TRBV4-1
CASSLEPSGSQGEQFF TRBJ2-1 TRBV5-1
CASSEQGGQVSTDTQYF TRBJ2-3 TRBV2
CASSSQGSGQFF TRBJ2-1 TRBV6-6
CASSLTQGPYGYTF TRBJ1-2 TRBV28
CASSLPSRNTEAFF TRBJ1-1 TRBV5-6
CAWDSRGPTGELFF TRBJ2-2 TRBV30
CASSLGQSGVSNQPQHF TRBJ1-5 TRBV7-9
CASSQASGRSEQYF TRBJ2-7 TRBV4-1
CASSLDRSGTGREANEKLFF TRBJ1-4 TRBV5-4
CASSQVGNSGRVNTGELFF TRBJ2-2 TRBV4-2